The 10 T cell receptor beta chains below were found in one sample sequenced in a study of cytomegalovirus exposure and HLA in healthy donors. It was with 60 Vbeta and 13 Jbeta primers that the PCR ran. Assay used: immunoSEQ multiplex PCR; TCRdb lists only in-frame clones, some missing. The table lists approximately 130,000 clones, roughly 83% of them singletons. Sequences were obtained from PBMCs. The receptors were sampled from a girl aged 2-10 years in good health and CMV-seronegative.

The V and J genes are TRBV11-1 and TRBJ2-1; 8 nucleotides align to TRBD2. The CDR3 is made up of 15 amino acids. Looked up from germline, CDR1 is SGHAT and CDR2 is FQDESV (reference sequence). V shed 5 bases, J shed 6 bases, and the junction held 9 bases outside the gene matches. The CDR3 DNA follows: TGTGCCAGCAGCCCTCGGGGGGGCCCCTCCAATGAGCAGTTCTTC. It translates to CASSPRGGPSNEQFF.

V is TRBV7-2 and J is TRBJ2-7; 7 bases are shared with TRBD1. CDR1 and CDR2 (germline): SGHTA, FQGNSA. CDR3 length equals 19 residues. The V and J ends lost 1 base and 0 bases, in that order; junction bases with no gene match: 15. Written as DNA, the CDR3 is TGTGCCAGCAGCTTAGTAAGCCGCCGGGGACAGCCAGGCTCCTACGAGCAGTACTTC. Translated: CASSLVSRRGQPGSYEQYF.

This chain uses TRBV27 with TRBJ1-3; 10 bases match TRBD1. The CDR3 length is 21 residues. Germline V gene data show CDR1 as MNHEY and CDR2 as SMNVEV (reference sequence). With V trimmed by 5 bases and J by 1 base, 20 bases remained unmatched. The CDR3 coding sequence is TGTGCCAGCAGTCCGCTCACAATCCGATTGACAGGGGGCTATTCTGGAAACACCATATATTTT. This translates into CASSPLTIRLTGGYSGNTIYF.

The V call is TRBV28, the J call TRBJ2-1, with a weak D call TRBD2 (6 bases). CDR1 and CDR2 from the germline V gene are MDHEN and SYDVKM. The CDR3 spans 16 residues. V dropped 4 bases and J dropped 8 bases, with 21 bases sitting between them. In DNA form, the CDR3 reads TGTGCCAGCAGTTCCCCACTTGAAGGGAGGAGTCATGAGCAGTTCTTC. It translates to CASSSPLEGRSHEQFF.

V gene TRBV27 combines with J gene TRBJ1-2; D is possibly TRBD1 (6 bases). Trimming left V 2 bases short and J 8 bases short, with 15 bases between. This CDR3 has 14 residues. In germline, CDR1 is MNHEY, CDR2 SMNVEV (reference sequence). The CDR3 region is CASSLTLGAGGYTF. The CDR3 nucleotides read TGTGCCAGCAGTTTAACACTGGGGGCAGGAGGCTACACCTTC.

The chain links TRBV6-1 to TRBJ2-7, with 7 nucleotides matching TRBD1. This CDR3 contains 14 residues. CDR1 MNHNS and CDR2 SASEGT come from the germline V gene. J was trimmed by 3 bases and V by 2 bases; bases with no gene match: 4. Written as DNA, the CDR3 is TGTGCCAGCAGTGAAACAGGGGCCGGCTACGAGCAGTACTTC. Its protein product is CASSETGAGYEQYF.

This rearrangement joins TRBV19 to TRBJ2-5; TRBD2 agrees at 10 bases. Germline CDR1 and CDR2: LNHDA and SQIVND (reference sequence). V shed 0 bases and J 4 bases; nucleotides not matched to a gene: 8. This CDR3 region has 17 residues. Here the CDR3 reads CASSIDLPSGRVETQYF. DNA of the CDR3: TGTGCCAGTAGTATAGACCTACCGAGCGGGAGGGTAGAGACCCAGTACTTC.

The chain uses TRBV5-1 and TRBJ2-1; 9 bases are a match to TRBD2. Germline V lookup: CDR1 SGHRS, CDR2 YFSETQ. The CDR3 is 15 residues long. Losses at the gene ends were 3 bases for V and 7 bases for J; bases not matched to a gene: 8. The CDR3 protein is CASSWLAGAGNEQFF. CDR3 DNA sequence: TGCGCCAGCAGCTGGTTAGCGGGAGCGGGGAATGAGCAGTTCTTC.

CDR3 region: CSAKTSGRAYNTGELFF. CDR3 nucleotide sequence: TGCAGCGCGAAAACTAGCGGGAGGGCCTATAACACCGGGGAGCTGTTTTTT. V usage is TRBV29-1 and J usage is TRBJ2-2; 13 positions agree with TRBD2. Per the germline V gene, CDR1 is SQVTM and CDR2 is ANQGSEA. Germline trimming cut 7 bases from V and 2 bases from J; bases unmatched to any gene: 10. The CDR3 consists of 17 residues.

CDR3 sequence reads: CASSLDSHYNSPLHF. CDR3 DNA sequence: TGCGCCAGCAGCTTGGACAGCCATTATAATTCACCCCTCCACTTT. The chain recombines TRBV5-1 with TRBJ1-6, with no clear D. The CDR3 loop spans 15 amino acids. Germline loops: CDR1 SGHRS, CDR2 YFSETQ. V dropped 0 bases and J dropped 4 bases, with 8 bases sitting between them.